The entry below describes one T cell receptor beta chain. Its antigen is still unknown. By positive magnetic bead selection, CD4+ and CD8+ cells were isolated, and their purity was checked by flow cytometry. Libraries were prepared by immunoSEQ multiplex PCR; TCRdb keeps only in-frame clonotypes and omits some of them. The sample includes some 35,000 clones, approximately 84% of them seen just once. This record belongs to a study of somatic mutations in cytotoxic T cells in rheumatoid arthritis. The study, taken as a whole, reports: Relative to age-matched healthy controls, rheumatoid arthritis patients did not differ significantly in CD8+ T-cell clonality.

This TCR derives from a middle-aged man in good health. Source material: CD8+ T cells sorted from blood.

The CDR3 is CASSQDRVRETQYF. The CDR3 region has the DNA TGCGCCAGCAGCCAAGATCGGGTGAGAGAGACCCAGTACTTC. This chain connects TRBV4-3 to TRBJ2-5; D is undetermined. Germline V gene data show CDR1 as LGHNA and CDR2 as YSLEER. V lost 0 bases, J lost 4 bases, and 9 bases lay in between. CDR3 length: 14 residues.